The TCR beta chain described here comes from a study of T cell repertoires in cytomegalovirus infection. There are many counts of this clonotype. The antigen remains undetermined. Overall study findings and caveats: CMV carriers having the relevant HLA were flagged by cumulative public TCR beta family frequency.

TCRdb redid the calling of the reads with MiXCR, one entry per CDR3 protein. Counted here are about 920,000 distinct CDR3 sequences, 30% to 40% occurring once; the ten biggest clones make up around 15%. This CDR3 comprises 16 residues. The trim removed 5 bases at V and 4 bases at J, leaving 11 bases unmatched. CDR1 is SGHVS, CDR2 FQNEAQ, per germline. The sequence derives from a human donor in good health (CMV status not recorded). Some clones in this sample may be carry-over from other donors' samples. J is TRBJ2-4 and V is TRBV7-8; 7 bases map to TRBD1. This sample comprised cultured CD8+ T cells from PBMCs, obtained from culture after CMV antigen stimulation. The chain's CDR3 is CASSLLGAGGKNIQYF. DNA of the CDR3: TGTGCCAGCAGCCTCCTCGGTGCAGGGGGTAAAAACATTCAGTACTTC.